This TCR beta chain was observed in a study of neurological immune-mediated disorders. Study-wide background: The approximately 34 multiple sclerosis patients comprised approximately 30 that were relapsing-remitting and 3 that were secondary progressive.

TCRdb re-derived calls from the 5' RACE reads in MiXCR, one entry per CDR3 protein. This repertoire shows 85,000 to 100,000 distinct CDR3 sequences, around 3.3% found once; its top ten account for roughly 6.4%. This clonotype was counted at least ten times. This CDR3 has 14 residues. Per germline, CDR1 SGHRS and CDR2 YFSETQ. Trimming removed 7 bases from V and 4 bases from J, with 17 bases in between. V gene TRBV5-1 combines with J gene TRBJ1-1, with D perhaps matching TRBD1 (5 bases). This sequence originates from a woman younger than 35 with multiple sclerosis. What was sequenced was PBMCs. The CDR3: CASSQEVGPTEAFF. In nucleotides, the CDR3 is TGCGCCAGCTCCCAGGAGGTGGGGCCCACTGAAGCTTTCTTT. The variable domain in full, with the rest retrieved from reference TRBV5-1 and TRBJ1-1, is KAGVTQTPRYLIKTRGQQVTLSCSPISGHRSVSWYQQTPGQGLQFLFEYFSETQRNKGNFPGRFSGRQFSNSRSEMNVSTLELGDSALYLCASSQEVGPTEAFFGQGTRLTVV.